This T cell receptor (beta chain) was retrieved from a study of cytomegalovirus exposure and HLA in healthy donors. The PCR employed 60 Vbeta primers together with 13 Jbeta primers. The data were produced by immunoSEQ multiplex PCR, yet TCRdb's version contains in-frame clones alone and is incomplete. This sample lists some 110,000 clones; its ten largest clones have approximately 2.6%. Looked up from germline, CDR1 is MDHEN and CDR2 is SYDVKM. The CDR3 extends over 16 amino acids. About this clone itself: Its antigen is unknown.

Points from the study as a whole: The authors later found HLA-associated TCR beta chains more clonally expanded than equally common others. Most subjects had HLA-A and HLA-B alleles reportedly predicted accurately by TCR beta sequences. Later on, a genetic analysis was performed. It linked a missense variant in DCLRE1C with V- and J-gene trimming of TCR beta.

This clonotype was obtained from a man younger than 45 in good health and CMV-seronegative. Sequenced input: PBMCs. The chain joins TRBV28 to TRBJ2-5; 13 positions match TRBD2. The tail of the sequence fits TRBJ2-7 better, so the J call may be wrong. CDR3 sequence reads: CASSRGTSGVSYEQYF. CDR3 nucleotide sequence: TGTGCCAGCAGTCGGGGGACTAGCGGGGTTTCCTACGAGCAGTACTTC.